These 27 T cell receptor beta chains originate from one sample sequenced in a study of blood T cell repertoires in COVID-19. Generated by immunoSEQ multiplex PCR, the TCRdb table keeps only in-frame clones and is missing some. This table has about 190,000 clones, approximately 79% appearing once. The sample comprised peripheral blood. These receptors came from a woman in her forties or fifties with acute or convalescent COVID-19.

V is TRBV9 and J is TRBJ2-5; tentative D call: TRBD2 (5 bases). The ends were cut back, 1 base at V and 4 bases at J, with 14 bases in the middle. The germline V gene has CDR1 SGDLS and CDR2 YYNGEE. CDR3 length: 15 amino acids. This CDR3 is CASSVSSGPLETQYF. For the CDR3, the DNA is TGTGCCAGCAGCGTATCCAGCGGCCCTCTAGAGACCCAGTACTTC.

This chain joins TRBV28 and TRBJ2-7, with no clear D. The ends were cut back, 6 bases at V and 2 bases at J, with 14 bases in the middle. Germline CDR1 reads MDHEN; CDR2 reads SYDVKM. The CDR3 totals 14 residues. CDR3 region: CASSVGVPTYEQYF. The DNA of the CDR3 is TGTGCCAGCAGCGTCGGAGTCCCTACCTACGAGCAGTACTTC. Combining the CDR3 with reference TRBV28 and TRBJ2-7 gives the whole variable domain DVKVTQSSRYLVKRTGEKVFLECVQDMDHENMFWYRQDPGLGLRLIYFSYDVKMKEKGDIPEGYSVSREKKERFSLILESASTNQTSMYLCASSVGVPTYEQYFGPGTRLTVT.

The chain has TRBV5-4 and TRBJ2-5; D is unclear. There are 14 residues in the CDR3. V lost 0 bases to trimming and J lost 4 bases, with 10 bases between them. CDR1 is SGHNT and CDR2 is YYREEE in the germline V gene (reference sequence). CDR3 region: CASSLGGSGETQYF. CDR3 DNA: TGTGCCAGCAGCTTGGGAGGATCGGGAGAGACCCAGTACTTC.

This clone was observed once. The rearrangement uses TRBV6-5 and TRBJ1-3; D might be TRBD1 (5 bases). V was trimmed by 6 bases and J by 0 bases, leaving 12 bases between them. In germline, CDR1 is MNHEY, CDR2 SVGAGI. CDR3 size: 15 residues. CDR3 in amino acids: CASRGDRRSGNTIYF. CDR3 DNA: TGTGCCAGCAGAGGAGACAGACGCTCTGGAAACACCATATATTTT.

DNA of the CDR3: TGTGCCAGCAGCTTGCTTGTGCGGGGGAAATCCGGGGCCAACGTCCTGACTTTC. Protein product: CASSLLVRGKSGANVLTF. The chain recombines TRBV5-5 with TRBJ2-6; TRBD2 matches at 7 bases. CDR1 is SGHKS and CDR2 is YYEKEE in the germline V gene (reference sequence). The CDR3 totals 18 residues. The J segment lost 4 bases and the V segment lost 1 base, leaving 11 bases of the junction unmatched.

This chain joins TRBV11-2 and TRBJ2-3; TRBD1 agrees at 8 bases. Germline values: CDR1 SGHAT, CDR2 FQNNGV. This CDR3 is built from 12 residues. The V gene end was trimmed by 5 bases and the J gene end by 5 bases; junction bases not matched to a gene: 0. CDR3 protein: CASSGQGDTQYF. The CDR3 coding sequence is TGTGCCAGCAGCGGACAGGGAGATACGCAGTATTTT.

The rearrangement joins TRBV30 to TRBJ1-6; D unresolved. Germline CDR1 is GTSNPN and CDR2 is SVGIG (reference sequence). The CDR3 is 11 residues long. Trimming shortened V by 2 bases and J by 8 bases, and 4 bases separated the two germline ends. Here the CDR3 DNA reads TGTGCCTGGAGTCGGGATTCACCCCTCCACTTT. Protein sequence: CAWSRDSPLHF.

The chain is built from TRBV29-1 and TRBJ1-2; TRBD1 aligns across 11 bases. The CDR3 totals 14 residues. V lost 6 bases, J lost 8 bases, and 11 bases stayed unmatched. Germline values: CDR1 SQVTM, CDR2 ANQGSEA. The CDR3 region is CSVLLGQGVLGYTF. CDR3 DNA: TGCAGCGTCCTACTGGGACAGGGGGTTTTGGGCTACACCTTC.

There are a few counts of this clone. The V and J genes are TRBV19 and TRBJ2-1; 8 bases fit TRBD1. With V trimmed by 1 base and J by 5 bases, 1 base remained unmatched. The CDR3 loop spans 14 amino acids. Germline CDR1 and CDR2: LNHDA and SQIVND (reference sequence). CDR3 DNA: TGTGCCAGTAGTATAGGGACAGGGAACAATGAGCAGTTCTTC. Protein product: CASSIGTGNNEQFF.

V gene TRBV9 combines with J gene TRBJ2-1; D is undetermined. Germline CDR1 reads SGDLS; CDR2 reads YYNGEE. This CDR3 has 15 residues. V lost 4 bases and J lost 6, with 17 bases in between. The CDR3 is CASSLSSDSGNEQFF. The CDR3 DNA sequence: TGTGCCAGCAGCCTCTCAAGCGATTCCGGCAATGAGCAGTTCTTC.

This chain connects TRBV5-5 to TRBJ2-7; TRBD2 matches 7 bases. CDR3 length: 13 residues. The V segment lost 2 bases and the J segment 7 bases; nucleotides outside the gene matches: 6. From germline, CDR1 is SGHKS and CDR2 YYEKEE (reference sequence). In DNA form, the CDR3 reads TGTGCCAGCAGCTTCCTCCCGGGGGGAGAGCAGTACTTC. Amino acid sequence: CASSFLPGGEQYF.

This chain uses TRBV25-1 with TRBJ1-1; possible D gene TRBD1, 5 bases. The CDR3 runs to 15 residues. Trimming cost V 1 base and J 0 bases, with 9 bases left between them. The germline V gene encodes CDR1 MGHDK and CDR2 SYGVNS. The CDR3 reads CASSELGRMNTEAFF. CDR3 DNA: TGTGCCAGCAGTGAATTGGGGCGAATGAACACTGAAGCTTTCTTT.

J is TRBJ1-4 and V is TRBV10-3; D possibly corresponds to TRBD1 (6 bases). This CDR3 is 16 amino acids long. CDR1 is ENHRY, CDR2 SYGVKD, per germline. V lost 2 bases and J 1 base, leaving 11 bases between the germline ends. The CDR3 sequence is CAISEGGGRTNEKLFF. CDR3 coding DNA: TGTGCCATCAGTGAGGGCGGGGGCAGAACTAATGAAAAACTGTTTTTT.

The chain has TRBV29-1 and TRBJ2-5; 8 bases are a match to TRBD1. Germline V CDR1 and CDR2: SQVTM, ANQGSEA. This CDR3 comprises 11 residues. With V trimmed by 3 bases and J by 9 bases, 3 bases remained unmatched. CDR3 sequence reads: CSVDRGQSQYF. For the CDR3, the DNA is TGCAGCGTTGACAGGGGGCAGTCCCAGTACTTC.

The J gene is TRBJ1-4, the V gene TRBV4-2; D is possibly TRBD1 (5 bases). The germline V gene encodes CDR1 LGHNA and CDR2 YNFKEQ. This CDR3 contains 16 residues. Trimming removed 4 bases from V and 3 bases from J, with 15 bases in between. CDR3 residues: CASSPLKTGPNEKLFF. The CDR3 DNA follows: TGTGCCAGCAGCCCTCTCAAAACAGGTCCTAATGAAAAACTGTTTTTT.

This clone is medium-sized within its sample. This chain connects TRBV7-8 to TRBJ1-1, with D unclear. V was trimmed by 3 bases and J by 2 bases, leaving 16 bases between them. Germline CDR1 and CDR2: SGHVS and FQNEAQ. CDR3 size: 16 residues. The CDR3 loop is CASSFFSAGENTEAFF. CDR3 nucleotides: TGTGCCAGCAGCTTCTTTTCGGCAGGCGAAAACACTGAAGCTTTCTTT.

The rearrangement uses TRBV19 and TRBJ1-5, with 9 bases identical to TRBD1. The germline V gene has CDR1 LNHDA and CDR2 SQIVND (reference sequence). The CDR3 is made up of 16 amino acids. The ends lost 5 bases at V and 7 bases at J; junction bases unmatched: 12. The DNA for the CDR3 is TGTGCCAGTAGTCCCTTAACCGGGACAGGGAACCAGCCCCAGCATTTT. Translated: CASSPLTGTGNQPQHF.

The chain links TRBV6-1 to TRBJ1-5; TRBD1 agrees at 10 bases. After removal of 4 bases from V and 0 bases from J, the junction contained 9 bases not matched to a gene. CDR1 is MNHNS, CDR2 SASEGT, per germline. This CDR3 has 18 amino acids. The CDR3 here is CASSVEGTGVNSNQPQHF. DNA of the CDR3: TGTGCCAGCAGTGTGGAGGGGACAGGGGTCAATAGCAATCAGCCCCAGCATTTT.

V usage is TRBV15 and J usage is TRBJ1-1; possibly TRBD1 for D (6 bases). V gave up 3 bases and J gave up 0 bases, with 11 bases separating them. The CDR3 consists of 15 residues. Germline-derived CDR1 and CDR2 are LNHNV and YYDKDF (reference sequence). The CDR3 DNA is TGTGCCACCAGCAGCGCAGGGACATTGAACACTGAAGCTTTCTTT. This sequence encodes CATSSAGTLNTEAFF.

V gene TRBV6-1 combines with J gene TRBJ1-5; maybe TRBD1 (5 bases). V lost 1 base and J 3 bases, leaving 10 bases between the germline ends. Germline V CDR1 and CDR2: MNHNS, SASEGT. The length of the CDR3 is 15 residues. The CDR3 here is CASSEGSGFNQPQHF. CDR3 bases: TGTGCCAGCAGTGAAGGATCAGGGTTCAATCAGCCCCAGCATTTT.

V usage is TRBV2 and J usage is TRBJ1-2; D uncertain. CDR3 size: 16 residues. Deletions cut 2 bases from V and 5 bases from J, with 18 bases between. Germline V gene lookup returns CDR1 SNHLY and CDR2 FYNNEI. The CDR3 region is CASSESVARPRYGYTF. CDR3 coding DNA: TGTGCCAGCAGTGAATCGGTGGCCCGGCCGAGGTATGGCTACACCTTC.

This chain links TRBV12-5 with TRBJ2-1; 7 bases line up with TRBD2. The trim removed 7 bases at V and 0 bases at J, leaving 3 bases unmatched. The germline V gene encodes CDR1 LGHNT and CDR2 FRNRAP. The CDR3 sequence is 14 residues long. The CDR3 DNA reads as TGTGCTAGTGCCTGGGGGGGCTCCTACAATGAGCAGTTCTTC. It encodes CASAWGGSYNEQFF.

This sequence joins TRBV19 and TRBJ2-1, with D hard to call. The CDR3 loop spans 11 amino acids. V lost 8 bases and J lost 0, with 2 bases in between. Germline loops: CDR1 LNHDA, CDR2 SQIVND (reference sequence). This CDR3 is CASRSYNEQFF. The CDR3 DNA is TGTGCCAGTCGCTCCTACAATGAGCAGTTCTTC.

The chain recombines TRBV6-4 with TRBJ1-1; D call uncertain. Per germline, CDR1 MRHNA and CDR2 SNTAGT. V was pared by 4 bases and J by 1 base, with 7 bases between. The CDR3 is 13 amino acids. CDR3 residues: CASSVTQNTEAFF. The CDR3 nucleotides are TGTGCCAGCAGTGTTACACAGAACACTGAAGCTTTCTTT.

This clone showed up just a few times. The chain joins TRBV7-2 to TRBJ1-6; no definite D call. Trimming took 1 base from V and 0 from J, leaving 4 bases between them. Germline V lookup: CDR1 SGHTA, CDR2 FQGNSA. This CDR3 is 15 amino acids long. The CDR3 DNA reads TGTGCCAGCAGCTTAGGGAGCTCCTATAATTCACCCCTCCACTTT. This encodes CASSLGSSYNSPLHF.

The V call is TRBV28, the J call TRBJ2-2; 7 bases are a match to TRBD2. CDR1 MDHEN and CDR2 SYDVKM come from the germline V gene. This CDR3 region has 15 residues. The V segment lost 5 bases and the J segment 6 bases; nucleotides outside the gene matches: 9. CDR3 amino acids: CASSPWTSASGELFF. The CDR3 nucleotides are TGTGCCAGCAGTCCCTGGACTAGTGCGTCCGGGGAGCTGTTTTTT.

This chain joins TRBV6-5 and TRBJ1-5, with D unresolved. The ends were cut back, 5 bases at V and 9 bases at J, with 14 bases in the middle. CDR1 and CDR2 from the germline V gene are MNHEY and SVGAGI. The CDR3 runs to 13 residues. The DNA of the CDR3 is TGTGCCAGCAGTCTTGGACGGGAGTTGCCCCAGCATTTT. Protein: CASSLGRELPQHF.